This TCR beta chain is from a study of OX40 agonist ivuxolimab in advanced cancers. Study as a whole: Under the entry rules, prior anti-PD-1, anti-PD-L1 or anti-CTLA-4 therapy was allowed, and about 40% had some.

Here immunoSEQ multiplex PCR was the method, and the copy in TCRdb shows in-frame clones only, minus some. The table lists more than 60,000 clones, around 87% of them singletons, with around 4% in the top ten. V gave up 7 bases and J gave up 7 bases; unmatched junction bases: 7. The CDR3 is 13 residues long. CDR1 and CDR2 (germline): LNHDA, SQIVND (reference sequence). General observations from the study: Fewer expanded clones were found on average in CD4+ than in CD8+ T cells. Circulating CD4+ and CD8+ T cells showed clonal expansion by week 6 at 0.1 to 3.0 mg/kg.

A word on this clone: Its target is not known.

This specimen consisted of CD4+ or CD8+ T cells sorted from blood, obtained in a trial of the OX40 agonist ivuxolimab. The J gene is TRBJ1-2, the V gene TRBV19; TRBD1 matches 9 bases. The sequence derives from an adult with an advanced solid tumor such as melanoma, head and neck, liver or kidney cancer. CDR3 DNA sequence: TGTGCCAGTATGAGGACAGGGGTTTCTGGCTACACCTTC. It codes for CASMRTGVSGYTF.